The clone carrying this T cell receptor (beta chain) was counted ten times or more. This record belongs to a study of response to subunit inactivated influenza vaccine. TCRdb reanalysed the RT-PCR reads using MiXCR and keeps one entry per CDR3 protein. The repertoire holds about 570,000 distinct CDR3 sequences, with 11% as singletons. Germline CDR1 DFQATT, CDR2 SNEGSKA (reference sequence). V shed 0 bases and J shed 4 bases, with 9 bases lying between them. The CDR3 is made up of 13 amino acids. These sequences were also reported in another study, on T cells expressing NK-cell markers. In that study: The authors made TCR beta cDNA libraries by 5'RACE template switching. This switching added a universal primer site and UMIs. The authors sequenced eight donors, of whom seven were HCMV-seropositive and one was seronegative. An anti-gamma-delta TCR antibody was added in several experiments. It restricted sorting to alpha-beta TCR-expressing T cells. The study found dominant NKG2C+ clonotypes at about 1.0-7.0% of CD8+ T cells in about six donors. The leading position in the CD3+CD56-NKG2C+ fraction of a few donors also went to these clonotypes.

The material was PBMCs from blood, obtained on the day of vaccination. This chain links TRBV20-1 with TRBJ2-5, with D uncertain. The TCR comes from a middle-aged man who received an inactivated influenza vaccine. The CDR3 spells CSARDLLPETQYF. The CDR3, as DNA: TGCAGTGCTAGAGATCTGCTCCCAGAGACCCAGTACTTC.